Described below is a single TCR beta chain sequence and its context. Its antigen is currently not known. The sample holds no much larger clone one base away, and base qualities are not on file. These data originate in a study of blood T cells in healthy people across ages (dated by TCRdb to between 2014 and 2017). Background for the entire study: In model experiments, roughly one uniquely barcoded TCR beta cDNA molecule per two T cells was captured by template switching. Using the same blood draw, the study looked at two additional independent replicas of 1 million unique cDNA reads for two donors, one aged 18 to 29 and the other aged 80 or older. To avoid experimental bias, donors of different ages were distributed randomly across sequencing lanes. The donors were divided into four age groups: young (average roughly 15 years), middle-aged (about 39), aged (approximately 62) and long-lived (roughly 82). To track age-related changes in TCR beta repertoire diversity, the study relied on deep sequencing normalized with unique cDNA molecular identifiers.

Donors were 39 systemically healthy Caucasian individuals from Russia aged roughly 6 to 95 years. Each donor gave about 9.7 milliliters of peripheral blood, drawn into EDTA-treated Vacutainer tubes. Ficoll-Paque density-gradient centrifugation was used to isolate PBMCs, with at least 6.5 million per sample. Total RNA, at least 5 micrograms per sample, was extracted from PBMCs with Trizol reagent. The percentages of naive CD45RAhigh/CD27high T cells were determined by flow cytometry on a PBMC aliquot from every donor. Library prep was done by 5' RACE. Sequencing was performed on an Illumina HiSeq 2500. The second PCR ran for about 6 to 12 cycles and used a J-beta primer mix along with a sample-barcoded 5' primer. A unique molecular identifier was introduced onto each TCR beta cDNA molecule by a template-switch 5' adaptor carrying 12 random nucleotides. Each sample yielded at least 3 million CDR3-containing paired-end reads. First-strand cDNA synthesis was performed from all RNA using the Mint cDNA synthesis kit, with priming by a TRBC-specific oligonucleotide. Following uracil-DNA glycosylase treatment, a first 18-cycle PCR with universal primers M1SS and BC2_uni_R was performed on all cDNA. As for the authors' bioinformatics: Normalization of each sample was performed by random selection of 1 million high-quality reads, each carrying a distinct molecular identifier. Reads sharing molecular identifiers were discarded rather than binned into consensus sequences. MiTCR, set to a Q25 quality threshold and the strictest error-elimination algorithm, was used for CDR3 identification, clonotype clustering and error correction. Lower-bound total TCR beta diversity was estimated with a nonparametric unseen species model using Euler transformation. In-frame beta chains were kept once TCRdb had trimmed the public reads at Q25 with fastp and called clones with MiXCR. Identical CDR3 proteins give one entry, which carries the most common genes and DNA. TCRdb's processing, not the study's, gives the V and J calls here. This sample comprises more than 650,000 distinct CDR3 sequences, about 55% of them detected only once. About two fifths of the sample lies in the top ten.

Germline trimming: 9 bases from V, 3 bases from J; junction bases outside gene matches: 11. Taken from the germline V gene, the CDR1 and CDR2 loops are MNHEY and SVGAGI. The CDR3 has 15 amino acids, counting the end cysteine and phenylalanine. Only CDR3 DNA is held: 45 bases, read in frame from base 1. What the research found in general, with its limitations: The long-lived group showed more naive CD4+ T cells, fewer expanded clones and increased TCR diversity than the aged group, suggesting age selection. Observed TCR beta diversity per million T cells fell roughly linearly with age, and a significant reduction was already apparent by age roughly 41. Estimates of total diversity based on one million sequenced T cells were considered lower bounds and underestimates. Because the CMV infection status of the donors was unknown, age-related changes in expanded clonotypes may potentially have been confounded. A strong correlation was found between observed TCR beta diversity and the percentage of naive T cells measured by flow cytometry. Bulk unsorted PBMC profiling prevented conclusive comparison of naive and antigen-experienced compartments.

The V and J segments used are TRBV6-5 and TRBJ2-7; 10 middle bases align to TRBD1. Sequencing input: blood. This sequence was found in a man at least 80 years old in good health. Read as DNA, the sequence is TGTGCCAGTAAGTCTGGGACAGGGGCCCGCTACGAGCAGTACTTC. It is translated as CASKSGTGARYEQYF.